This T cell receptor beta chain was profiled in a study of CD8 T cells in Susac syndrome. Germline CDR1 SGHRS, CDR2 YFSETQ. This CDR3 is 14 amino acids long. The V gene lost 7 bases and the J gene lost 2 bases, with 14 bases spanning the gap. Random hexamers were used to reverse transcribe roughly 0.45 to 1 ug of RNA. TCRdb used MiXCR to reprocess the immunoSEQ multiplex PCR reads, holding one entry per CDR3 protein. The sample has more than 65,000 distinct CDR3 sequences; around 93% are singletons. V usage is TRBV5-1 and J usage is TRBJ2-3; maybe TRBD1 (6 bases). What was sequenced was CD8+ T cells from PBMCs. The clonotype comes from a human donor in good health. CDR3: CASQQGKHTDTQYF. DNA of the CDR3: TGCGCCAGCCAGCAGGGGAAGCACACAGATACGCAGTATTTT.